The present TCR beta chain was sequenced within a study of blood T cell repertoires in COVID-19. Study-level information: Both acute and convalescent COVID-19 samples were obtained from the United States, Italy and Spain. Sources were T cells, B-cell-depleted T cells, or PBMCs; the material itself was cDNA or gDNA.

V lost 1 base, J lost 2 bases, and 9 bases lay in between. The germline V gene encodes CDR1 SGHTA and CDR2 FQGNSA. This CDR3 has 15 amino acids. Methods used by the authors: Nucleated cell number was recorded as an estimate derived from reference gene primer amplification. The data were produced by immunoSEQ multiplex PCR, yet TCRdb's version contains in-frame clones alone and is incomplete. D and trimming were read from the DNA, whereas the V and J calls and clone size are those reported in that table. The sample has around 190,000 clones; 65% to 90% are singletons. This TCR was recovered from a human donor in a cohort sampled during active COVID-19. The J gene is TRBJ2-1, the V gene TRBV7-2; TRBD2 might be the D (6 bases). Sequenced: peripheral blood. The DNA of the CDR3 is TGTGCCAGCAGCTTAGGTGGCGGGGCCTACAATGAGCAGTTCTTC. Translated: CASSLGGGAYNEQFF.